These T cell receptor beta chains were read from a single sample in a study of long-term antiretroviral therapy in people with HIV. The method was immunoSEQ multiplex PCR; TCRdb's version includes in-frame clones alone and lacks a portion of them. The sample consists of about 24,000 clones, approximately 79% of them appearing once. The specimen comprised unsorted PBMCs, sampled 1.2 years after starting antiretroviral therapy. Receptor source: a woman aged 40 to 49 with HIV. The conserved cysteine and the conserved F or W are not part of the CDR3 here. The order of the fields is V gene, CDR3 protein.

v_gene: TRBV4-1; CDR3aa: ASSQEPPSSTDTQY
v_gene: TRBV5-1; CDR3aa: ASSLVVRQGGTEAF
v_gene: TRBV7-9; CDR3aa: ASSYRGVGDTQY
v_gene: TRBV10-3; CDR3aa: AISAGFGMNTEAF
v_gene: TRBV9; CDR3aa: ASSVEGQGNTEAF
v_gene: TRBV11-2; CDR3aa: ASSRRSSYEQY
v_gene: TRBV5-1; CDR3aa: ASSLASPDTQY
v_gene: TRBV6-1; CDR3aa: ASSGGFNNQPQH
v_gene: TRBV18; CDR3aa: ASSPPGAETYEQY
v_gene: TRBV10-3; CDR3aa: AISIEAGSSSPLH
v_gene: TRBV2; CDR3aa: ASPGRQNTEAF
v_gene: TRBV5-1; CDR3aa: ASSLEQSRAEAF
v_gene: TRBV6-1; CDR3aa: ASSEVIGKYEKLF
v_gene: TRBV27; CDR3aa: ASSFLAGARTDTQY
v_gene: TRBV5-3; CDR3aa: ARSIGDRSYYGYT
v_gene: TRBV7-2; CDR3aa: ASTRSEDTQY
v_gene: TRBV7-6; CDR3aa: ASSPLQADEQY
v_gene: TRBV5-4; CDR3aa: ASSILGQNTEAF
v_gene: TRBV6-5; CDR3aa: ASSSAGDAPYEQY
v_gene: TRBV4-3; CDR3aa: ASSQEEGMNTEAF
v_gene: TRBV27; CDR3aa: ASSYSDKTYEQY
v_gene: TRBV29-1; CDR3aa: SVETPKDYGYT
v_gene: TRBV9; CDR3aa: ASSVATGSYEQY
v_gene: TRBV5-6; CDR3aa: ASSFDPFTGKYEQY
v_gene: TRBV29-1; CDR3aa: SVMMGAATEAF
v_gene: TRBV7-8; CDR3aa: ASSLEDRRNSPLH
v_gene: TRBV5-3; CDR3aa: ARNPLGIGELF
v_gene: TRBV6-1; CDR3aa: ASRVTRGMDTQY
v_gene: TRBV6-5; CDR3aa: ASSYGGRTEAF
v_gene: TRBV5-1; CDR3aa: ASNTGTGGNTIY
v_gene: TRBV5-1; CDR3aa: ASSLGLAGGREQY
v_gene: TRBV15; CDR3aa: ATSRDRTSGSNEQF
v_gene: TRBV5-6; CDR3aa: ASSSQAGTQY
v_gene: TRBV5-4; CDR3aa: ASSLGAGNSIYNEQF
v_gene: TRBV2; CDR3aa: ASSEVPDGVAF
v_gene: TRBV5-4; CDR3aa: ASSLAGGYGYT
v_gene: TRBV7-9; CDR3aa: ASSPEGVGDGYT
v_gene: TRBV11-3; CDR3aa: ASSLNPKTEAF
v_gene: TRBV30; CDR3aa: AWSSSGTSGGY
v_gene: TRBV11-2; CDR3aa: ASIPSGLYNEQF
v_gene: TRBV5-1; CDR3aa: ASSLGTSSNEQF
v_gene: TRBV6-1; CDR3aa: ASSESWETQY
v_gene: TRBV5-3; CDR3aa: ARSLAGAHYNSPLH
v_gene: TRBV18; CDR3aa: ASSQGQQEQPQH
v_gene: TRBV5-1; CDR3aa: ASSLTGTGYHIQY
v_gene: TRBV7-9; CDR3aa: ASRTGSDMNTEAF
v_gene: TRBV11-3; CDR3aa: ASSLDLGAGELF
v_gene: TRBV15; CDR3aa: ATSRDRTRTSYSNQPQH
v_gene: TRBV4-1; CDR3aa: ASSRTGTGLSEQY
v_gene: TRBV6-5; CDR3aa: ATSDFYEQY
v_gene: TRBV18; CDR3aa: ASSPPGQGAGANVLT
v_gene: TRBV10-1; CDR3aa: ASSEDGPYSNQPQH
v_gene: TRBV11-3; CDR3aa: ASSGREQGGNSPLH
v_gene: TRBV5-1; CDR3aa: ASSLDGMNTEAF
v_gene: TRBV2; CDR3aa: ASWALSYEQF
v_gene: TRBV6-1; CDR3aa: ASSEGQNYGYT
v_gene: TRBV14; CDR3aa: ASSKDGTSGNTIY
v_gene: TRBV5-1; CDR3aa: ASSSQGSSYNEQF
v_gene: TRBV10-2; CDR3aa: ASSAQQYYQPQH
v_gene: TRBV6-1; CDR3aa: ASSTAERGRGEQY